These 29 T cell receptor beta chains originate from one sample sequenced in a study of cytomegalovirus exposure and HLA in healthy donors. PCR employed 60 Vbeta and 13 Jbeta primers. The data were produced by immunoSEQ multiplex PCR, yet TCRdb's version contains in-frame clones alone and is incomplete. Of 100,000 to 150,000 clones listed, 78% are singletons. Sequencing used PBMCs. These receptors all come from a woman aged 18-29 years in good health and CMV-seronegative.

The chain is built from TRBV6-1 and TRBJ2-7; D ambiguous. The length of the CDR3 is 13 residues. Trimming took 10 bases from V and 2 from J, leaving 15 bases between them. The germline V gene encodes CDR1 MNHNS and CDR2 SASEGT. CDR3 DNA sequence: TGTGCCACCAAGCTAGGATCACCCTACGAGCAGTACTTC. Translation gives CATKLGSPYEQYF.

The chain carries TRBV6-5 and TRBJ2-7; tentative D call: TRBD1 (6 bases). Trimming took off 6 bases at V and 2 bases at J, with 11 bases between the two ends. Germline V gene lookup returns CDR1 MNHEY and CDR2 SVGAGI. The CDR3 extends over 13 amino acids. CDR3 nucleotides: TGTGCCAGCAGCAACAGGGCCACCTACGAGCAGTACTTC. Its protein product is CASSNRATYEQYF.

This chain uses TRBV10-2 with TRBJ2-3; 7 positions agree with TRBD2. Germline assignment: CDR1 WSHSY and CDR2 SAAADI. With V trimmed by 11 bases and J by 5 bases, 10 bases remained unmatched. The CDR3 has 13 residues. CDR3: CASNGVAGDTQYF. The CDR3 coding sequence is TGCGCCTCCAACGGGGTAGCGGGAGATACGCAGTATTTT.

The chain's CDR3 is CASSPLGGSGYTF. The CDR3 DNA reads as TGTGCCAGCAGCCCACTGGGGGGATCTGGCTACACCTTC. The chain employs TRBV5-4 and TRBJ1-2, with D possibly matching TRBD1 (5 bases). In germline, CDR1 is SGHNT, CDR2 YYREEE (reference sequence). V lost 4 bases to trimming and J lost 7 bases, with 14 bases between them. This CDR3 contains 13 residues.

The rearrangement uses TRBV30 and TRBJ2-3, with D tentatively TRBD2 (5 bases). Trimming removed 5 bases from V and 0 bases from J, with 9 bases in between. The CDR3 totals 13 residues. Germline V gene data show CDR1 as GTSNPN and CDR2 as SVGIG (reference sequence). CDR3 nucleotide sequence: TGTGCCTGGGCCTCGGGGAGCACAGATACGCAGTATTTT. It yields the protein CAWASGSTDTQYF.

The chain joins TRBV10-2 to TRBJ1-2; tentatively, D is TRBD1 (6 bases). V was shortened by 0 bases and J by 6 bases, with 14 bases between the two germline ends. The germline CDR1 and CDR2 sequences are WSHSY and SAAADI. The CDR3 spans 15 residues. The CDR3 DNA reads as TGCGCCAGCAGTGAGTCTCGGAACAGGGTTGATGGCTACACCTTC. Its translation is CASSESRNRVDGYTF.

The chain joins TRBV5-4 to TRBJ1-1, with 8 bases fitting TRBD1. Trimming took 4 bases from V and 3 from J; bases not matched to a gene: 8. This CDR3 is built from 15 residues. Germline V lookup: CDR1 SGHNT, CDR2 YYREEE (reference sequence). CDR3: CASSLIGQGDTEAFF. CDR3 DNA sequence: TGTGCCAGCAGCCTGATCGGACAGGGCGACACTGAAGCTTTCTTT.

The rearrangement uses TRBV7-6 and TRBJ2-5; 9 bases are a match to TRBD1. The CDR3 has 16 amino acids. CDR1 and CDR2 (germline): SGHVS, FNYEAQ. The trim removed 2 bases at V and 5 bases at J, leaving 9 bases unmatched. CDR3 in DNA: TGTGCCAGCAGCTTAAATACAGGGGGCCGGGCGGAGACCCAGTACTTC. This gives the protein CASSLNTGGRAETQYF.

V gene TRBV4-1 combines with J gene TRBJ1-5; TRBD1 is a possible D gene (5 bases). Trimming removed 0 bases from V and 7 bases from J, with 13 bases in between. There are 15 residues in the CDR3. CDR1 and CDR2 (germline): MGHRA, YSYEKL. The CDR3 here is CASSQEGARGQPQHF. DNA of the CDR3: TGCGCCAGCAGCCAAGAAGGGGCCCGTGGGCAGCCCCAGCATTTT.

The chain is built from TRBV7-2 and TRBJ1-2; perhaps TRBD1 as D (5 bases). The V gene's germline CDR1 is SGHTA and CDR2 FQGNSA. The CDR3 totals 12 residues. V was trimmed by 4 bases and J by 7 bases, leaving 10 bases between them. In DNA form, the CDR3 reads TGTGCCAGCAGCTCCCCGGGGGGTGGCTACACCTTC. Protein sequence: CASSSPGGGYTF.

This rearrangement joins TRBV6-5 to TRBJ1-2; 9 nucleotides line up with TRBD1. The ends lost 6 bases at V and 13 bases at J; junction bases unmatched: 3. This CDR3 has 10 residues. The germline V gene has CDR1 MNHEY and CDR2 SVGAGI. The CDR3 here is CASSGTGLTF. In nucleotides, the CDR3 is TGTGCCAGCAGCGGGACAGGGCTCACCTTC.

This rearrangement joins TRBV7-8 to TRBJ2-7; 7 bases agree with TRBD1. Germline V gene sequence: CDR1 SGHVS, CDR2 FQNEAQ. This CDR3 is 16 amino acids long. The junction had 10 bases not matched to a gene; V was cut back by 5 bases and J by 0 bases. The CDR3 DNA sequence: TGTGCCAGCAGCCAGGTAGGGGGCACTGACTCCTACGAGCAGTACTTC. It yields the protein CASSQVGGTDSYEQYF.

As regards this clone: One end of the junction fails to match germline, which may point to a read error. The genes are TRBV30 and TRBJ1-3, with TRBD1 as a possible D gene (5 bases). The CDR3 is 14 residues long. Germline CDR1 is GTSNPN and CDR2 is SVGIG (reference sequence). The CDR3 loop is CAWSVKGTGNAIYF. In DNA, the CDR3 is TGTGCCTGGAGTGTAAAAGGGACTGGAAACGCCATATATTTT.

This chain uses TRBV6-5 with TRBJ2-2; perhaps TRBD2 as D (6 bases). CDR3 size: 13 residues. Germline V gene sequence: CDR1 MNHEY, CDR2 SVGAGI. CDR3 nucleotide sequence: TGTGCGAGGAGGGCCCGGAACACCGGGGAGCTGTTTTTT. Translation: CARRARNTGELFF.

To note about this clone: At one end, the junction sequence differs from germline, possibly due to a read error. The genes are TRBV7-9 and TRBJ1-1, with TRBD1 identical over 9 bases. Germline lookup yields CDR1 SEHNR and CDR2 FQNEAQ (reference sequence). This CDR3 has 16 residues. Here the CDR3 DNA reads TGTTCCAGCAGCCGGGACAGGGTGGGGCTGAACACTGAAGCTTTCTTT. Translated, it gives CSSSRDRVGLNTEAFF.

About this clone: This specimen includes other DNA sequences encoding the same CDR3. This chain links TRBV6-1 with TRBJ2-1; possible D gene TRBD1, 5 bases. Germline V gene sequence: CDR1 MNHNS, CDR2 SASEGT. The CDR3 spans 14 residues. V gave up 1 base and J gave up 4 bases, with 8 bases separating them. The CDR3 coding sequence is TGTGCCAGCAGTGAAGGGGGCGGATACAATGAGCAGTTCTTC. This codes for CASSEGGGYNEQFF.

The chain links TRBV4-1 to TRBJ2-2; 15 nucleotides match TRBD2. With 3 bases clipped from V and 3 bases from J, the junction kept 11 bases outside the gene matches. The CDR3 is 20 residues long. In germline, CDR1 is MGHRA, CDR2 YSYEKL. In nucleotides, the CDR3 is TGCGCCAGCAGCCAGCCGGGACTAGCGGGAGGACCCCTATACACCGGGGAGCTGTTTTTT. Translation gives CASSQPGLAGGPLYTGELFF.

The sample holds one count of this clone. The CDR3: CASSPLGSESSYEQYF. The CDR3 region has the DNA TGTGCCAGCAGTCCGTTGGGTAGCGAGAGCTCCTACGAGCAGTACTTC. The V and J genes are TRBV25-1 and TRBJ2-7, with a weak D call TRBD2 (5 bases). CDR1 is MGHDK, CDR2 SYGVNS, per germline. This CDR3 contains 16 residues. V lost 5 bases and J lost 0, with 17 bases in between.

This clone has only a few counts. CDR3 residues: CASSSGQGNIQYF. Written as DNA, the CDR3 is TGTGCCAGTAGTAGCGGACAGGGGAACATTCAGTACTTC. This rearrangement joins TRBV19 to TRBJ2-4, with 9 nucleotides matching TRBD1. This CDR3 is 13 amino acids long. V was pared by 4 bases and J by 7 bases, with 2 bases of the junction left unmatched. Germline values: CDR1 LNHDA, CDR2 SQIVND (reference sequence).

The chain combines TRBV2 with TRBJ2-4; no firm D call. The germline V and J ends were trimmed by 5 bases and 0 bases, with 8 bases remaining between them. This CDR3 has 14 amino acids. The germline V gene has CDR1 SNHLY and CDR2 FYNNEI. The CDR3 nucleotides read TGTGCCAGCAGTCCCTTGTTAGCCAAAAACATTCAGTACTTC. This gives the protein CASSPLLAKNIQYF.

This rearrangement joins TRBV4-1 to TRBJ2-3; possible D gene TRBD1, 6 bases. Trimming took 6 bases from V and 2 from J, leaving 15 bases between them. There are 15 residues in the CDR3. Germline V gene lookup returns CDR1 MGHRA and CDR2 YSYEKL. CDR3 sequence (DNA): TGCGCCAGCAGTCGGACAGTTTTCACCACAGATACGCAGTATTTT. This gives the protein CASSRTVFTTDTQYF.

The chain links TRBV20-1 to TRBJ1-1; D remains ambiguous. V lost 6 bases and J lost 1, with 6 bases in between. CDR3 length: 11 residues. Germline values: CDR1 DFQATT, CDR2 SNEGSKA (reference sequence). The CDR3 sequence: CSAEENTEAFF. Here the CDR3 DNA reads TGCAGTGCGGAGGAGAACACTGAAGCTTTCTTT.

Of note for this clone: At one boundary the junction diverges from the germline segment, which might be a read error. The chain combines TRBV7-9 with TRBJ1-2; 7 bases line up with TRBD1. Per germline, CDR1 SEHNR and CDR2 FQNEAQ (reference sequence). The CDR3 is made up of 14 amino acids. In DNA, the CDR3 is TGTGCCAGCAGCTCCTCCGCGTTCTTGGACGGGACAGCCTTC. Translation: CASSSSAFLDGTAF.

The gene calls are TRBV6-5 and TRBJ2-7; 9 bases agree with TRBD2. Unmatched junction bases numbered 7, after V lost 5 bases and J lost 5 bases. There are 14 residues in the CDR3. The germline V gene encodes CDR1 MNHEY and CDR2 SVGAGI. This CDR3 reads CASSGSGRLNEQYF. The CDR3 region has the DNA TGTGCCAGCAGTGGTAGCGGGAGACTCAACGAGCAGTACTTC.

The gene calls are TRBV27 and TRBJ2-5, with 7 bases that match TRBD1. The CDR3 has 15 residues. CDR1 and CDR2 from the germline V gene are MNHEY and SMNVEV (reference sequence). The trim removed 5 bases at V and 5 bases at J, leaving 11 bases unmatched. CDR3 residues: CASSPRDTGVETQYF. CDR3 coding DNA: TGTGCCAGCAGTCCACGAGACACAGGGGTGGAGACCCAGTACTTC.

The chain links TRBV5-4 to TRBJ1-1, with TRBD1 matching 9 bases. The junction had 3 bases not matched to a gene; V was cut back by 4 bases and J by 2 bases. Germline V gene data show CDR1 as SGHNT and CDR2 as YYREEE (reference sequence). The CDR3 is 14 residues long. CDR3 loop: CASSPTGGNTEAFF. CDR3 DNA: TGTGCCAGCAGCCCCACAGGGGGCAACACTGAAGCTTTCTTT.

The chain carries TRBV5-6 and TRBJ2-7; no definite D call. The CDR3 contains 13 residues. Germline lookup yields CDR1 SGHDT and CDR2 YYEEEE. V lost 2 bases and J lost 4, with 10 bases in between. CDR3 nucleotide sequence: TGTGCCAGCAGCTTCAGGAATCCTTACGAGCAGTACTTC. This codes for CASSFRNPYEQYF.

The chain is built from TRBV10-3 and TRBJ1-1, with D tentatively TRBD1 (6 bases). The CDR3 spans 14 residues. V was cut by 5 bases and J by 0 bases, with 10 bases left in between. Germline CDR1 ENHRY, CDR2 SYGVKD. In DNA form, the CDR3 reads TGTGCCATCAGTTCACAGGGTCTGAACACTGAAGCTTTCTTT. The encoded protein is CAISSQGLNTEAFF.

The V call is TRBV7-2, the J call TRBJ2-7; D unclear. The V end was cut by 4 bases, the J end by 0 bases, with 4 bases between. The germline CDR1 and CDR2 sequences are SGHTA and FQGNSA. CDR3 length equals 12 residues. CDR3: CASSSLSYEQYF. CDR3 bases: TGTGCCAGCAGCTCTCTCTCCTACGAGCAGTACTTC.